This T cell receptor (beta chain) was retrieved from a study of graft-versus-host responses after intestinal transplantation (dated by TCRdb to 2020 to 2022). Some background on the complete study: Recipients received multivisceral, liver-intestinal, or isolated intestinal transplants. Anti-thymocyte globulin induction was given to all recipients, followed by maintenance tacrolimus and steroids for 2 to 4 years. After intestinal transplantation, graft-versus-host and host-versus-graft alloreactive T cell clones were followed in the graft, circulation and bone marrow using bulk TCR-beta CDR3 sequencing. Alloreactive clones were identified by sequencing pre-transplant mixed lymphocyte reaction products and comparing them with unstimulated pre-transplant donor and recipient T cells. The cohort enrolled roughly 25 intestinal transplant recipients including one retransplant, and 3 patients lacking pretransplant specimens were excluded. A peak of at least 4% donor T cells among recipient peripheral blood mononuclear cells was the definition used for donor T cell macrochimerism. Instead of going to the commercial service, samples from a few later patients were sequenced in-house on an Illumina MiSeq and processed with MiXCR.

The paper's findings and limits, for the study overall: Peak levels of circulating GvH clones were associated with declines in HvG clones early after transplant. Conclusions were limited by the relatively low number and heterogeneity of intestinal transplant patients. GvH clones were detected in recipient bone marrow, and some appeared earlier in ileal mucosa or blood, consistent with an intestinal mucosal origin. Patients with donor T cell macrochimerism had high GvH to HvG T cell clonal ratios in their allografts.

V is pared back by 4 bases and J by 2 bases, with 8 bases lying between the germline termini. Reading the germline V gene gives CDR1 SGHDN and CDR2 FVKESK. The CDR3 contains 13 residues, cysteine and phenylalanine counted. Solely the CDR3 DNA is kept, with 39 bases framed from the first base. As concerns this clone: This receptor's antigen is unknown. The input lacks base qualities; no much larger clone sits a single base away.

The library was built by means of the immunoSEQ multiplex PCR assay. In most patients, genomic DNA was isolated using the Qiagen DNeasy Blood and Tissue Kit and sent frozen to Adaptive Biotechnologies for TCR sequencing. For most patients, high-throughput TCR-beta CDR3 sequencing of genomic DNA was performed by Adaptive Biotechnologies. The study's own analysis went as follows. Adaptive's ImmunoSEQ software was the source of the TCR sequencing data for 15 to 20 patients, while three other patients were processed with MiXCR and VDJtools. To correct CD4 versus CD8 sorting errors, sequences present in both subsets at a frequency ratio below 5:1 were removed. CDR3 nucleotide sequences shared between donor and recipient were removed because their origin could not be assigned. To count as alloreactive, a clone needed at least 2-fold expansion over unstimulated cells and a minimum CFSE-low frequency of 0.002% (template counts) or 0.001% (read counts). Clones detected in sequenced pre-transplant spleen, lymph node, or MLR CFSE-low populations of the donor or recipient were defined as mappable. Cumulative frequency of alloreactive clones was calculated as a percentage of all sequences weighted by copy number. TCRdb's version of the immuneACCESS table is confined to in-frame rearrangements and falls short of the full clone set. An unresolved V gene accounts for under half of the shortfall where checked; the remainder is of unknown origin. That table is the source of V, J and clone size, and D and trimming were worked out from the DNA. The sample table holds about 93,000 clones, of which 80% to 95% were seen once. The ten largest account for roughly 0.5% of the sample.

The time point label on this specimen signifies: cells obtained before transplantation from donor or recipient. CD3+CD4+ and CD3+CD8+ populations were FACS-sorted from unstimulated pre-transplant donor and recipient cells taken from spleen or lymph nodes. This TCR came from a human donor who received an intestinal transplant. The material sequenced was unstimulated CD8+ T cells sorted from spleen or lymph node cells, taken before intestinal transplant. Recombination linked TRBV14 to TRBJ1-2; confidence is insufficient to name the D gene. The CDR3 protein: CASSPPMNYGYTF. The DNA reads TGTGCCAGCAGCCCCCCAATGAACTATGGCTACACCTTC.